This section outlines one T cell receptor (beta chain) sequence together with its context. Its antigen remains unknown. The data belong to a study of CD8+CD57+ T cells in acquired aplastic anemia. Study background: Sorting CD4+ and CD8+ cells gave DNA averaging approximately 3 ug. Findings and limits, study-wide: Comparison of patients with controls identified around 30 shared CD8+ CDR3 sequences.

Trimming at V came to 2 bases and at J to 5 bases, leaving 10 bases not matched to a gene. Per germline, CDR1 DFQATT and CDR2 SNEGSKA (reference sequence). CDR3 length equals 16 residues. Genomic DNA templated the TCR beta VDJ and CDR3 profiling. TCRdb re-derived calls from the reads in MiXCR, one entry per CDR3 protein. The profile shows about 200,000 distinct CDR3 sequences, approximately 60% of them singletons. Patients who underwent sequencing had shown CD8+CD57+ cell expansion by flow cytometry. The sequenced material came from sorted CD4+, CD8+, or CD8+CD57+ T cells (not recorded which) from PBMCs. The chain couples TRBV20-1 to TRBJ2-3, with TRBD1 matching 10 bases. The receptor's source is a human donor with aplastic anemia. The CDR3 loop reads CSARFPGQGRRDTQYF. CDR3 DNA: TGCAGTGCTAGATTTCCGGGACAGGGGAGGAGAGATACGCAGTATTTT.